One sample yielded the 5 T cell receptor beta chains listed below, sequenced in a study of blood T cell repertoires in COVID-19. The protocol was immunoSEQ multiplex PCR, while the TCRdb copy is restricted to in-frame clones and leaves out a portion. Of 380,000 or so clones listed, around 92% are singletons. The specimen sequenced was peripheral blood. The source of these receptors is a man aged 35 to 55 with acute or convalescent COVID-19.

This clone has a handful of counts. CDR3 DNA sequence: TGCGCCAGCAGTGAGTCGCGGCTAGCGGGAGTATCTGAGCAGTTCTTC. Translation: CASSESRLAGVSEQFF. V is TRBV10-1 and J is TRBJ2-1; 10 positions agree with TRBD2. V lost 0 bases, J lost 9 bases, and 8 bases stayed unmatched. Germline loops: CDR1 WNHNN, CDR2 SYGVQD (reference sequence). The CDR3 extends over 16 amino acids.

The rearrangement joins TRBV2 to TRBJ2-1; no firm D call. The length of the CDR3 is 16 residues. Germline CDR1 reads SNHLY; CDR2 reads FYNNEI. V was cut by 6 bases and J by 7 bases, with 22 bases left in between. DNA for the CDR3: TGTGCCAGCAGCTTTGAGACCATAAGAGACGGGAATGAGCAGTTCTTC. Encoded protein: CASSFETIRDGNEQFF.

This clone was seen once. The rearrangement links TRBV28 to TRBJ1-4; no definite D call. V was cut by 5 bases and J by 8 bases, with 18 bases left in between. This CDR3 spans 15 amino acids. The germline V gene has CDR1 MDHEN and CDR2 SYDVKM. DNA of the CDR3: TGTGCCAGCAGTCCCCTCAGCGGTCTAGACGAAAAACTGTTTTTT. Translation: CASSPLSGLDEKLFF.

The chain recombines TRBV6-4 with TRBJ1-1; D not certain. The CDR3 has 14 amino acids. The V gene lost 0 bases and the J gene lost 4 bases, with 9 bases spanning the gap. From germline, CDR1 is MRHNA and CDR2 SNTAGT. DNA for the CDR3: TGTGCCAGCAGTGACTCGGTGGAGAGCACTGAAGCTTTCTTT. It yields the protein CASSDSVESTEAFF.

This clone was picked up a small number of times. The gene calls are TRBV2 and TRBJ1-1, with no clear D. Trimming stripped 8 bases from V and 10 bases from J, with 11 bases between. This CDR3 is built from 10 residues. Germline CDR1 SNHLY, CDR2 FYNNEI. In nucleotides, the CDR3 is TGTGCCAGCTTTGTTGAGAGAGCTTTCTTT. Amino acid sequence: CASFVERAFF.